The rows below give T cell receptor beta chains drawn from one sample of a study of T cell responses to AZD1222 COVID-19 vaccine. TCRdb's copy holds only in-frame clones and misses some; the assay was immunoSEQ multiplex PCR. Of 75,000 to 90,000 clones in the sample, 89% were seen once. The source material was peripheral blood, sampled on day 0 of AZD1222 vaccination. The receptors come from an adult in good health. The CDR3 runs from the conserved cysteine through the conserved F or W. Each record gives: D gene, clone size, CDR3 length, J gene, V gene, CDR3 protein, CDR3 DNA. D genes are given only for firm matches. Size values are once, few and many counts, or a class for expanded clones, and some rows have none.

d_gene: TRBD1; abundance: -; len: 13; j_gene: TRBJ2-7; v_gene: TRBV6-5; CDR3aa: CASKGTGYHEQYF; CDR3nt: TGTGCCAGCAAGGGGACAGGGTATCACGAGCAGTACTTC
d_gene: TRBD1; abundance: -; len: 18; j_gene: TRBJ1-4; v_gene: TRBV4-3; CDR3aa: CASSQAAGTVKENEKLFF; CDR3nt: TGCGCCAGCAGCCAAGCCGCAGGGACAGTCAAAGAGAATGAAAAACTGTTTTTT
d_gene: -; abundance: few; len: 13; j_gene: TRBJ1-1; v_gene: TRBV4-2; CDR3aa: CASSQEKATEAFF; CDR3nt: TGTGCCAGCAGCCAAGAGAAGGCCACTGAAGCTTTCTTT
d_gene: -; abundance: few; len: 15; j_gene: TRBJ2-2; v_gene: TRBV9; CDR3aa: CASSVDVANTGELFF; CDR3nt: TGTGCCAGCAGCGTAGACGTAGCGAACACCGGGGAGCTGTTTTTT
d_gene: -; abundance: -; len: 16; j_gene: TRBJ2-7; v_gene: TRBV7-2; CDR3aa: CASSTLTTERSYEQYF; CDR3nt: TGTGCCAGCAGCACACTCACGACAGAAAGGTCCTACGAGCAGTACTTC
d_gene: -; abundance: once; len: 13; j_gene: TRBJ2-1; v_gene: TRBV24-1; CDR3aa: CATSDPYYNEQFF; CDR3nt: TGTGCCACCAGTGATCCCTACTACAATGAGCAGTTCTTC
d_gene: -; abundance: few; len: 11; j_gene: TRBJ1-2; v_gene: TRBV2; CDR3aa: CANRQESGVTF; CDR3nt: TGTGCCAATAGGCAGGAGTCAGGAGTAACCTTC
d_gene: -; abundance: -; len: 12; j_gene: TRBJ1-1; v_gene: TRBV5-4; CDR3aa: CASSSMNTEAFF; CDR3nt: TGTGCCAGCAGTTCTATGAACACTGAAGCTTTCTTT
d_gene: -; abundance: -; len: 16; j_gene: TRBJ1-1; v_gene: TRBV7-6; CDR3aa: CASSYRSGTLNTEAFF; CDR3nt: TGTGCCAGCAGCTACCGATCGGGCACCCTGAACACTGAAGCTTTCTTT
d_gene: -; abundance: -; len: 14; j_gene: TRBJ1-1; v_gene: TRBV3-1/TRBV3-2; CDR3aa: CASSRGRVNTEAFF; CDR3nt: TGTGCCAGCAGCCGGGGTCGAGTCAACACTGAAGCTTTCTTT
d_gene: TRBD1; abundance: -; len: 13; j_gene: TRBJ2-7; v_gene: TRBV13; CDR3aa: CASSPDRAGEQYF; CDR3nt: TGTGCCAGCAGCCCTGACAGGGCAGGCGAGCAGTACTTC
d_gene: TRBD1; abundance: few; len: 14; j_gene: TRBJ1-2; v_gene: TRBV10-3; CDR3aa: CAITRDSENYGYTF; CDR3nt: TGTGCCATCACCAGGGACAGCGAGAACTATGGCTACACCTTC
d_gene: TRBD2; abundance: -; len: 15; j_gene: TRBJ2-7; v_gene: TRBV3-1/TRBV3-2; CDR3aa: CASSPLINSGYEQYF; CDR3nt: TGTGCCAGCAGCCCCCTGATTAATAGCGGGTACGAGCAGTACTTC
d_gene: -; abundance: -; len: 15; j_gene: TRBJ2-3; v_gene: TRBV15; CDR3aa: CATSRKWGEYDTQYF; CDR3nt: TGTGCCACCAGCCGCAAGTGGGGAGAATACGATACGCAGTATTTT
d_gene: -; abundance: -; len: 14; j_gene: TRBJ1-1; v_gene: TRBV21-1; CDR3aa: CASSKPGENTEAFF; CDR3nt: TGTGCCAGCAGCAAACCGGGCGAGAACACTGAAGCTTTCTTT
d_gene: -; abundance: -; len: 16; j_gene: TRBJ2-2; v_gene: TRBV7-3; CDR3aa: CASSSLSGPNTGELFF; CDR3nt: -
d_gene: TRBD1; abundance: -; len: 16; j_gene: TRBJ2-3; v_gene: TRBV5-1; CDR3aa: CASSLKPGTGRDTQYF; CDR3nt: TGCGCCAGCAGCTTGAAGCCCGGGACAGGGAGAGATACGCAGTATTTT
d_gene: TRBD2; abundance: once; len: 15; j_gene: TRBJ2-1; v_gene: TRBV5-4; CDR3aa: CASSPTSGIYNEQFF; CDR3nt: TGTGCCAGCAGCCCAACTAGCGGGATTTACAATGAGCAGTTCTTC
d_gene: -; abundance: -; len: 16; j_gene: TRBJ1-2; v_gene: TRBV3-1/TRBV3-2; CDR3aa: CASSQGGAGDNYGYTF; CDR3nt: TGTGCCAGCAGCCAAGGAGGGGCAGGGGATAACTATGGCTACACCTTC
d_gene: -; abundance: once; len: 15; j_gene: TRBJ1-3; v_gene: TRBV2; CDR3aa: CASSAESHSGNTIYF; CDR3nt: TGTGCCAGCAGCGCTGAATCGCACTCTGGAAACACCATATATTTT
d_gene: -; abundance: -; len: 14; j_gene: TRBJ2-7; v_gene: TRBV19; CDR3aa: CASSNQGPSYEQYF; CDR3nt: TGTGCCAGTAGCAACCAGGGTCCCTCCTACGAGCAGTACTTC
d_gene: TRBD2; abundance: -; len: 16; j_gene: TRBJ2-1; v_gene: TRBV9; CDR3aa: CASSAELLAGYNEQFF; CDR3nt: TGTGCCAGCAGCGCAGAACTGCTAGCGGGATACAATGAGCAGTTCTTC
d_gene: TRBD2; abundance: -; len: 16; j_gene: TRBJ2-3; v_gene: TRBV3-1/TRBV3-2; CDR3aa: CASSQVTGGPDYTQYF; CDR3nt: TGTGCCAGCAGCCAAGTCACGGGAGGGCCCGATTATACGCAGTATTTT
d_gene: -; abundance: -; len: 15; j_gene: TRBJ1-1; v_gene: TRBV27; CDR3aa: CASSPRGQLNTEAFF; CDR3nt: TGTGCCAGCAGTCCTCGAGGACAGTTGAACACTGAAGCTTTCTTT
d_gene: -; abundance: -; len: 15; j_gene: TRBJ1-5; v_gene: TRBV4-1; CDR3aa: CASSQDWISNQPQHF; CDR3nt: TGCGCCAGCAGCCAAGATTGGATTAGCAATCAGCCCCAGCATTTT
d_gene: -; abundance: -; len: 13; j_gene: TRBJ1-1; v_gene: TRBV30; CDR3aa: CAWSGYPVTEAFF; CDR3nt: TGTGCCTGGAGTGGATACCCAGTGACTGAAGCTTTCTTT
d_gene: -; abundance: once; len: 13; j_gene: TRBJ1-6; v_gene: TRBV19; CDR3aa: CASSIGRDSPLHF; CDR3nt: TGTGCCAGTAGTATTGGACGCGATTCACCCCTCCACTTT
d_gene: -; abundance: -; len: 13; j_gene: TRBJ1-1; v_gene: TRBV19; CDR3aa: CASSDQLNTEAFF; CDR3nt: TGTGCCAGTAGTGACCAGCTGAACACTGAAGCTTTCTTT
d_gene: -; abundance: -; len: 15; j_gene: TRBJ2-7; v_gene: TRBV5-1; CDR3aa: CASSSDPQGSYEQYF; CDR3nt: TGCGCCAGCAGCTCCGACCCCCAGGGCTCCTACGAGCAGTACTTC
d_gene: -; abundance: once; len: 13; j_gene: TRBJ1-2; v_gene: TRBV5-6; CDR3aa: CASSFDPHYGYTF; CDR3nt: TGTGCCAGCAGCTTTGACCCCCACTATGGCTACACCTTC
d_gene: -; abundance: -; len: 18; j_gene: TRBJ1-1; v_gene: TRBV7-3; CDR3aa: CASSPRYSGSKKDTEAFF; CDR3nt: TGTGCCAGCAGCCCCCGCTATAGCGGGTCGAAAAAGGACACTGAAGCTTTCTTT
d_gene: -; abundance: -; len: 13; j_gene: TRBJ1-2; v_gene: TRBV6-2/TRBV6-3; CDR3aa: CASSHQGNYGYTF; CDR3nt: TGTGCCAGCAGTCATCAGGGGAACTATGGCTACACCTTC
d_gene: TRBD2; abundance: -; len: 16; j_gene: TRBJ2-5; v_gene: TRBV3-1/TRBV3-2; CDR3aa: CASSRGGTSGEETQYF; CDR3nt: TGTGCCAGCAGCCGAGGGGGGACTAGCGGTGAAGAGACCCAGTACTTC
d_gene: -; abundance: -; len: 14; j_gene: TRBJ2-3; v_gene: TRBV20-1; CDR3aa: CSASVEGGINTQYF; CDR3nt: TGCAGTGCTAGTGTGGAGGGGGGCATAAATACGCAGTATTTT
d_gene: TRBD2; abundance: -; len: 16; j_gene: TRBJ2-1; v_gene: TRBV7-2; CDR3aa: CASSLVGGGLYNEQFF; CDR3nt: TGTGCCAGCAGCTTAGTCGGCGGGGGGCTATACAATGAGCAGTTCTTC
d_gene: -; abundance: once; len: 15; j_gene: TRBJ2-1; v_gene: TRBV7-2; CDR3aa: CASSLAGGPLNEQFF; CDR3nt: TGTGCCAGCAGCTTAGCGGGGGGGCCCCTCAATGAGCAGTTCTTC
d_gene: -; abundance: -; len: 10; j_gene: TRBJ2-1; v_gene: TRBV6-5; CDR3aa: CARRGNEQFF; CDR3nt: TGTGCCAGACGAGGAAATGAGCAGTTCTTC
d_gene: -; abundance: -; len: 15; j_gene: TRBJ1-6; v_gene: TRBV6-5; CDR3aa: CASSREGSYNSPLHF; CDR3nt: TGTGCCAGCTCCAGGGAGGGCTCCTATAATTCACCCCTCCACTTT
d_gene: -; abundance: -; len: 13; j_gene: TRBJ1-4; v_gene: TRBV30; CDR3aa: CACKGGTNEKLFF; CDR3nt: TGTGCCTGCAAAGGGGGGACTAATGAAAAACTGTTTTTT
d_gene: -; abundance: -; len: 13; j_gene: TRBJ1-5; v_gene: TRBV6-1; CDR3aa: CASSEEAEQPQHF; CDR3nt: TGTGCCAGCAGTGAAGAGGCGGAACAGCCCCAGCATTTT
d_gene: -; abundance: -; len: 12; j_gene: TRBJ1-4; v_gene: TRBV10-3; CDR3aa: CAISEPNEKLFF; CDR3nt: TGTGCCATCAGTGAGCCTAATGAAAAACTGTTTTTT